This TCR beta chain came from a study of Ad26.COV2.S vaccination and SARS-CoV-2 variants. As for the study in general: Enrollment placed the donor in the COV1001 Ad26.COV2.S trial arm. Findings and limits, study-wide: Placebo recipients and vaccine recipients were similar in non-spike TCR breadth. The authors reported substantial breadth in spike-specific CD8+ and CD4+ T cell responses after vaccination.

Libraries were prepared by immunoSEQ multiplex PCR; TCRdb keeps only in-frame clonotypes and omits some of them. The profile covers around 450,000 clones, with 89% appearing a single time and just over 2.5% taken by the ten largest. This clone showed up just a few times. As yet, its antigen is unknown. Germline CDR1 is SGHNT and CDR2 is YYREEE (reference sequence). The J segment lost 2 bases and the V segment lost 5 bases, leaving 7 bases of the junction unmatched. The CDR3 consists of 15 residues. Treatment here: some 20 received Ad26.COV2.S at low or high dose, single or two shots; roughly five received placebo; per-sample allocation not given. Sample collection was performed on day 63 after the first vaccine or placebo injection. The administered vaccine (an Ad26 vector) expressed Wuhan-strain SARS-CoV-2 spike.

The sequence was collected from a person aged 18-60 years who received the Ad26.COV2.S COVID-19 vaccine or a placebo. This sample comprised peripheral blood, obtained in a trial of Ad26.COV2.S vaccine versus placebo. The genes are TRBV5-4 and TRBJ2-4, with TRBD2 identical over 7 bases. As DNA, the CDR3 is TGTGCCAGCAGTTCCGGGCGGGGGTCCAAAAACATTCAGTACTTC. Translating it yields CASSSGRGSKNIQYF.